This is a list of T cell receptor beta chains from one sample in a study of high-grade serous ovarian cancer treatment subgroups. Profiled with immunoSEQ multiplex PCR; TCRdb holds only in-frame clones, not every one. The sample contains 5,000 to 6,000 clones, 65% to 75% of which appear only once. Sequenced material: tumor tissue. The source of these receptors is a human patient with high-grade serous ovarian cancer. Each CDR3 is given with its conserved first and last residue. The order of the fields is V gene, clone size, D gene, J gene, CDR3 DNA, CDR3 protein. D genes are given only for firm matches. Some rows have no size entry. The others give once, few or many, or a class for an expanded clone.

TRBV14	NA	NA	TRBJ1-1	TGTGCCAGCAGCCAAGTGGGGGGAATGAACACTGAAGCTTTCTTT	CASSQVGGMNTEAFF
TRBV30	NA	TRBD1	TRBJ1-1	TGTGCCCGGAGTCAGGGACAGACGAACACTGAAGCTTTCTTT	CARSQGQTNTEAFF
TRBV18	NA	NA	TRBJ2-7	TGTGCCAGCCGGGGATACTACGAGCAGTACTTC	CASRGYYEQYF
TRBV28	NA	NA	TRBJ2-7	TGTGCCAGCACCCCCCACAGCTACGAGCAGTACTTC	CASTPHSYEQYF
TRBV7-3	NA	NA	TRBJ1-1	TGTGCCAGCAGCTTAACAGGAGGCGGAAACACTGAAGCTTTCTTT	CASSLTGGGNTEAFF
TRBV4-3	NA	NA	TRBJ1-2	TGCGCCAGCAGCCATAGAAAAAGGGACACTGGCAGTGGCTACACCTTC	CASSHRKRDTGSGYTF
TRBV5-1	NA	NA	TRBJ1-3	TGCGCCAGCAGCTTGGCCGGAGGGGAGGGCTCTGGAAACACCATATATTTT	CASSLAGGEGSGNTIYF
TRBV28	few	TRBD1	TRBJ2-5	TGTGCCAGCAGTTCCTACAGGGGGCATCTCCAAGAGACCCAGTACTTC	CASSSYRGHLQETQYF
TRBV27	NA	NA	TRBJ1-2	TGTGCCAGCAGTCTCACAAACGGGGGCTACTATGGCTACACCTTC	CASSLTNGGYYGYTF
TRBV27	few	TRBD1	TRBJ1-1	TGTGCCAGCAGTTTAAACAGGGGAAACACTGAAGCTTTCTTT	CASSLNRGNTEAFF
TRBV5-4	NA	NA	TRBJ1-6	TGTGCCAGCAGCGGAAATAATTCACCCCTCCACTTT	CASSGNNSPLHF
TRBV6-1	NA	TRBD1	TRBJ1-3	TGTGCCAGCCTCGAGGACAGGAGCTCTGGAAACACCATATATTTT	CASLEDRSSGNTIYF
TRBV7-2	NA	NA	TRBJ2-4	TGTGCCAGCAGCTCAGAGGGGGGTCTGGCCAAAAACATTCAGTACTTC	CASSSEGGLAKNIQYF
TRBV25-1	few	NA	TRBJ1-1	TGTGCCAGCAGTGGAGACCCCGGCAGGGGAGGAACTGAAGCTTTCTTT	CASSGDPGRGGTEAFF
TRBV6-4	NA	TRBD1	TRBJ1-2	TGTGCCAGCAGGGCCACCGGGACAGGGGGTTCCGGCGGCTACACCTTC	CASRATGTGGSGGYTF
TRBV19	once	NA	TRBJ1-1	TGTGCCAGTAGTATGATAAGGGGAAGGGGCAGGGAGACTGAAGCTTTCTTT	CASSMIRGRGRETEAFF
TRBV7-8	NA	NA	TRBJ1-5	TGTGCCAGCAGCTACCGGGGCTATCAGCCCCAGCATTTT	CASSYRGYQPQHF
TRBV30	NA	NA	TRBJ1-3	TGTGCCTGGAGTTTGTCGGGGGCAACTGGAAACACCATATATTTT	CAWSLSGATGNTIYF
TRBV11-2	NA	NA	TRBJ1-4	TGTGCCAGCAGCCTGGACATATTGTCTGAAAAACTGTTTTTT	CASSLDILSEKLFF
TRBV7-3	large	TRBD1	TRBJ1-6	TGTGCCAGCAGCTTGACAGGGGCAAAAGGCTCACCCCTCCACTTT	CASSLTGAKGSPLHF
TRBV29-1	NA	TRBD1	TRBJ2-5	TGCAGCGTAGTGACAGGGGGGCGAGAGACCCAGTACTTC	CSVVTGGRETQYF
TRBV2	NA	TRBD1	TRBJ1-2	TGTGCCAGCAGTGATGAAGGGACAGGGAGTGGCTACACCTTC	CASSDEGTGSGYTF
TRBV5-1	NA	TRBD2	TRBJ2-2	TGCGCCAGCAGCTTAGCTAGCGGCTACACCGGGGAGCTGTTTTTT	CASSLASGYTGELFF
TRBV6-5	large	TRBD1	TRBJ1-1	TGTGCCAGCAGTCGGACAGGGGGCAACACTGAAGCTTTCTTT	CASSRTGGNTEAFF
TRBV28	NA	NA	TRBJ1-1	TGTGCCAGCATGGAGAGGCAGTTAGAAGCTTTCTTT	CASMERQLEAFF
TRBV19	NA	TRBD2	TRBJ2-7	TGTGCCAGTAGTAGGGCGGGGGATGCCTACGAGCAGTACTTC	CASSRAGDAYEQYF
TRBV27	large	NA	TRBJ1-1	TGTGCCAGCAGTTTAGCAGGGCGTGAAGCTTTCTTT	CASSLAGREAFF
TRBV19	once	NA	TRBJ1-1	TGTGCCAGTAGTATAGGTAACAGTGAGGGCACTGAAGCTTTCTTT	CASSIGNSEGTEAFF
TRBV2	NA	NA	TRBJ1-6	TGTGCCAGCAGTCTGGAGAGCTCCTATAATTCACCCCTCCACTTT	CASSLESSYNSPLHF
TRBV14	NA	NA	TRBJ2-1	TGTGCCAGCAGCCAAGTCTTTGGACTGTCCTACAATGAGCAGTTCTTC	CASSQVFGLSYNEQFF
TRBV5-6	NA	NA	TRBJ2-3	TGTGCCAGCAGCTTAGTGGGGTGGTTTATAGTCTCCACAGATACGCAGTATTTT	CASSLVGWFIVSTDTQYF
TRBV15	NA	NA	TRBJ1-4	TGTGCCACCAGCAGAAATAGAGAAAAACTGTTTTTT	CATSRNREKLFF
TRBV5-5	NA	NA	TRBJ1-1	TGTGCCAGCAGCTTGACAGACACTGAAGCTTTCTTT	CASSLTDTEAFF
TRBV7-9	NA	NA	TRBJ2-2	TGTGCCAGCAGCTTAGCCCTGAACACCGGGGAGCTGTTTTTT	CASSLALNTGELFF
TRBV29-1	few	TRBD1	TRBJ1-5	TGCAGCGCTGGAGACAGGGTGAATCAGCCCCAGCATTTT	CSAGDRVNQPQHF
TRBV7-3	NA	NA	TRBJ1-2	TGTGCCAGCAGTTTCTCTCCTGCGAACCCGGACTACACCTTC	CASSFSPANPDYTF
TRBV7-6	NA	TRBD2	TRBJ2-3	TGTGCCAGCAGTCTGACTAGCGGAGCAGGCGATACGCAGTATTTT	CASSLTSGAGDTQYF
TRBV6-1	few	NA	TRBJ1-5	TGTGCCAGCAAGGGCATAAATAGCAATCAGCCCCAGCATTTT	CASKGINSNQPQHF
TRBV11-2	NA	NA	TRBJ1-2	TGTGCCAGCAGCCGGGGTTCTGGCTACACCTTC	CASSRGSGYTF
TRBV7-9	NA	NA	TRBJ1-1	TGTGCCAGCAGCTTAGCTTTGGTGGCTGAAGCTTTCTTT	CASSLALVAEAFF
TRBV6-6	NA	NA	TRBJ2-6	TGTGCCAGCAGTTTAGGACAATCTGGGGCCAACGTCCTGACTTTC	CASSLGQSGANVLTF
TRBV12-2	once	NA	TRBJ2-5	TGTGCAAGTCGCTTAGACAGGCAGGAGACCCAGTACTTC	CASRLDRQETQYF
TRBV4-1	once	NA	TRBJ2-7	TGCGCCAGCTCCCAGGGAGGCGGACGGGACGAGCAGTACTTC	CASSQGGGRDEQYF
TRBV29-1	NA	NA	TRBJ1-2	TGCAGCGTTGAAGATAAAGGCCAGGGTGGCGGCTACACCTTC	CSVEDKGQGGGYTF
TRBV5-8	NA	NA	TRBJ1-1	TGTGCCAGCAGCTTGGGCAGGCTCCGGACTGAAGCTTTCTTT	CASSLGRLRTEAFF
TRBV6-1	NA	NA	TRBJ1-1	TGTGCCAGCAGTTGGGACACCGTGTCAGCTTTCTTT	CASSWDTVSAFF
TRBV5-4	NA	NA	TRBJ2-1	TGTGCCAGCAGCGTCCTAGCGAGTAATGAGCAGTTCTTC	CASSVLASNEQFF
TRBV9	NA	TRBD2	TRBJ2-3	TGTGCCAGCAGCGTAGCGGGGGGAATGACAGATACGCAGTATTTT	CASSVAGGMTDTQYF
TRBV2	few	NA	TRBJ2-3	TGTGCCAGCAGTGTTCCGGCGGCGTCTAGCACAGATACGCAGTATTTT	CASSVPAASSTDTQYF